The 27 T cell receptor beta chains below were found in one sample sequenced in a study of T cell responses to AZD1222 COVID-19 vaccine (dated by TCRdb to the early 2020s). The sample's time point label, in plain terms: about 28 days (+/-7) after the second vaccine dose. Receptor amplification or capture employed the immunoSEQ multiplex PCR assay. TCRdb carries this immuneACCESS record with in-frame sequences only. Its versions omit some clonotypes, under half of them owing to an unresolved V gene in the studies checked, with the rest unexplained. Here the sample has some 200,000 clones; about nine tenths occur a single time. The top ten hold nearly 3.5% of the sample. Sequenced here: peripheral blood, sampled 28 days after the second AZD1222 dose. These receptors were taken from an adult who received the AZD1222 COVID-19 vaccine.

DNA for the CDR3: TGTGCCAGCAGACCGGGACCGCATGGTGAGCAGTTCTTC. This translates into CASRPGPHGEQFF. The J gene is TRBJ2-1, the V gene TRBV2, with D perhaps matching TRBD1 or TRBD2 (5 bases each). Germline CDR1 reads SNHLY; CDR2 reads FYNNEI. This CDR3 contains 13 residues. V was trimmed by 6 bases and J by 9 bases, leaving 15 bases between them.

J is TRBJ1-2 and V is TRBV5-8, with D perhaps TRBD1 (5 bases). The CDR3 is made up of 14 amino acids. Trimming took 3 bases from V and 2 from J, leaving 11 bases between them. The germline V gene encodes CDR1 SGHTS and CDR2 YDEGEE. In DNA, the CDR3 is TGTGCCAGCAGCTGGGGGACCTGGAACTATGGCTACACCTTC. It yields the protein CASSWGTWNYGYTF.

V and J are TRBV30 and TRBJ2-5, with 9 bases matching TRBD2. J was trimmed by 1 base and V by 3 bases; bases with no gene match: 6. The CDR3 is made up of 15 amino acids. Germline assignment: CDR1 GTSNPN and CDR2 SVGIG (reference sequence). Here the CDR3 reads CAWRGTSKLQETQYF. The CDR3 nucleotides are TGTGCCTGGAGAGGGACTAGCAAACTCCAAGAGACCCAGTACTTC. The full variable domain, its missing parts supplied by reference TRBV30 and TRBJ2-5, is SQTIHQWPATLVQPVGSPLSLECTVEGTSNPNLYWYRQAAGRGLQLLFYSVGIGQISSEVPQNLSASRPQDRQFILSSKKLLLSDSGFYLCAWRGTSKLQETQYFGPGTRLLVL.

The chain is built from TRBV11-3 and TRBJ2-7; 7 bases are shared with TRBD2. Per the germline V gene, CDR1 is SGHNT and CDR2 is YENEEA. V lost 5 bases and J lost 3; bases outside the gene matches: 4. This CDR3 region has 13 residues. The CDR3 loop is CASSHGGDYEQYF. CDR3 in DNA: TGTGCCAGCAGCCATGGGGGGGACTACGAGCAGTACTTC. Full variable domain (rest looked up from reference TRBV11-3 and TRBJ2-7): EAGVVQSPRYKIIEKKQPVAFWCNPISGHNTLYWYLQNLGQGPELLIRYENEEAVDDSQLPKDRFSAERLKGVDSTLKIQPAELGDSAVYLCASSHGGDYEQYFGPGTRLTVT.

The CDR3 region is CASSFRGPALNEQYF. DNA for the CDR3: TGTGCCAGCAGCTTCCGGGGACCCGCTTTGAACGAGCAGTACTTC. The chain joins TRBV11-3 to TRBJ2-7; D possibly uses TRBD1 or TRBD2 (5 bases each). Germline V gene lookup returns CDR1 SGHNT and CDR2 YENEEA. The ends were cut back, 3 bases at V and 5 bases at J, with 17 bases in the middle. This CDR3 region has 15 residues.

The chain carries TRBV30 and TRBJ1-1; 7 nucleotides agree with TRBD1. V lost 7 bases to trimming and J lost 7 bases; unmatched junction nucleotides: 9. Germline lookup yields CDR1 GTSNPN and CDR2 SVGIG (reference sequence). The CDR3 has 12 residues. The CDR3 DNA sequence: TGTGCCTTCCCACGACCAGGGGGTGAAGCTTTCTTT. Its translation: CAFPRPGGEAFF.

This chain uses TRBV28 with TRBJ2-7; the D call may be TRBD1 or TRBD2 (5 bases each). V shed 5 bases and J shed 1 base, with 15 bases lying between them. CDR3 length equals 15 residues. The germline CDR1 and CDR2 sequences are MDHEN and SYDVKM. The chain's CDR3 is CASSAPGRISYEQYF. CDR3 nucleotide sequence: TGTGCCAGCAGTGCACCGGGACGGATTTCCTACGAGCAGTACTTC.

The chain combines TRBV16 with TRBJ1-5; 7 nucleotides line up with TRBD1. This CDR3 is built from 15 residues. CDR1 KGHSY and CDR2 FQNENV come from the germline V gene. J lost 3 bases, V lost 4 bases, and 6 bases had no gene match. CDR3 region: CASSRTGADNQPQHF. The CDR3 DNA reads as TGTGCCAGCAGCCGCACAGGGGCCGACAATCAGCCCCAGCATTTT.

This chain connects TRBV11-3 to TRBJ2-7; D unresolved. The CDR3 is 14 residues long. Germline V gene lookup returns CDR1 SGHNT and CDR2 YENEEA. The germline V and J ends were trimmed by 0 bases and 0 bases, with 6 bases remaining between them. The CDR3 region has the DNA TGTGCCAGCAGCTTAGAGCGGCTCTCCTACGAGCAGTACTTC. Its translation is CASSLERLSYEQYF. Combining the CDR3 with reference TRBV11-3 and TRBJ2-7 gives the whole variable domain EAGVVQSPRYKIIEKKQPVAFWCNPISGHNTLYWYLQNLGQGPELLIRYENEEAVDDSQLPKDRFSAERLKGVDSTLKIQPAELGDSAVYLCASSLERLSYEQYFGPGTRLTVT.

The chain is built from TRBV6-2 or TRBV6-3 and TRBJ2-5; D gene uncertain. V dropped 2 bases and J dropped 1 base, with 2 bases sitting between them. The germline CDR1 and CDR2 sequences are MNHEY and SVGEGT. This CDR3 comprises 12 residues. The CDR3: CASSYPQETQYF. The DNA of the CDR3 is TGTGCCAGCAGTTACCCCCAAGAGACCCAGTACTTC.

The V gene is TRBV7-3, the J gene TRBJ2-1; 10 positions agree with TRBD1. After removal of 5 bases from V and 4 bases from J, the junction contained 5 bases not matched to a gene. The CDR3 has 15 amino acids. Germline values: CDR1 SGHTA, CDR2 FQGTGA. CDR3 region: CASSPRTGGYNEQFF. CDR3 bases: TGTGCCAGCAGCCCACGGACAGGGGGGTACAATGAGCAGTTCTTC.

The chain uses TRBV3-1 (or the pseudogene TRBV3-2) and TRBJ1-2; TRBD1 might be the D (5 bases). V lost 0 bases, J lost 2 bases, and 10 bases lay in between. The length of the CDR3 is 15 residues. In germline, CDR1 is LGHDT, CDR2 YNNKEL (reference sequence). This CDR3 reads CASSQDPQGNYGYTF. CDR3 coding DNA: TGTGCCAGCAGCCAAGATCCCCAGGGAAACTATGGCTACACCTTC.

This chain uses TRBV10-3 with TRBJ2-7; D gene ambiguous. CDR3 length: 14 amino acids. The V gene lost 4 bases and the J gene lost 0 bases, with 10 bases spanning the gap. Germline V gives CDR1 ENHRY, CDR2 SYGVKD. The CDR3 coding sequence is TGTGCCATCAGTGCCTTGATGAGCTCCTACGAGCAGTACTTC. Its translation: CAISALMSSYEQYF.

The rearrangement links TRBV9 to TRBJ2-6; D gene unclear. Germline V lookup: CDR1 SGDLS, CDR2 YYNGEE. V was clipped by 0 bases and J by 1 base, with 8 bases between them. CDR3 length: 16 residues. Here the CDR3 reads CASSVEGKSGANVLTF. CDR3 nucleotide sequence: TGTGCCAGCAGCGTAGAGGGAAAATCTGGGGCCAACGTCCTGACTTTC.

The V gene is TRBV7-2, the J gene TRBJ1-5; 8 bases agree with TRBD1. With 5 bases clipped from V and 2 bases from J, the junction kept 11 bases outside the gene matches. Germline values: CDR1 SGHTA, CDR2 FQGNSA. The CDR3 covers 17 residues. CDR3 loop: CASSPGQGGSGNQPQHF. CDR3 coding DNA: TGTGCCAGCAGCCCAGGACAGGGAGGGTCGGGCAATCAGCCCCAGCATTTT.

The J gene is TRBJ2-7, the V gene TRBV13, with 8 bases identical to TRBD1. This CDR3 is 14 amino acids long. Trimming cost V 6 bases and J 3 bases; bases outside gene matches: 7. The germline gives CDR1 PRHDT, CDR2 FYEKMQ (reference sequence). The CDR3 bases are TGTGCCAGCAGGAACAGACAGGGGCTCTACGAGCAGTACTTC. Translation: CASRNRQGLYEQYF.

The chain uses TRBV18 and TRBJ2-4, with D possibly being TRBD1 (6 bases). Germline CDR1 is KGHSH and CDR2 is LQKENI. V was pared by 6 bases and J by 7 bases, with 19 bases between. The CDR3 sequence is 15 residues long. The CDR3 coding sequence is TGTGCCAGCTCTCCCCAGGGGAAAGAGCGGAACATTCAGTACTTC. This encodes CASSPQGKERNIQYF.

The chain employs TRBV7-3 and TRBJ1-1, with D possibly being TRBD1 (6 bases). Trimming shortened V by 8 bases and J by 4 bases, and 11 bases separated the two germline ends. The CDR3 has 12 amino acids. Germline values: CDR1 SGHTA, CDR2 FQGTGA. The CDR3 bases are TGTGCCAGCCAGGGGATGGGCACTGAAGCTTTCTTT. This sequence encodes CASQGMGTEAFF.

This rearrangement joins TRBV13 to TRBJ1-6; 10 nucleotides line up with TRBD1. This CDR3 contains 15 residues. Germline V gene data show CDR1 as PRHDT and CDR2 as FYEKMQ (reference sequence). Losses at the gene ends were 5 bases for V and 6 bases for J; bases not matched to a gene: 4. CDR3 residues: CASSMDRGTNSPLHF. CDR3 DNA sequence: TGTGCCAGCAGCATGGACAGGGGGACTAATTCACCCCTCCACTTT.

The chain recombines TRBV6-5 with TRBJ2-7; 9 nucleotides line up with TRBD1. Germline V lookup: CDR1 MNHEY, CDR2 SVGAGI. Germline trimming cut 2 bases from V and 7 bases from J; bases unmatched to any gene: 6. The CDR3 contains 14 residues. Here the CDR3 reads CASSYPGQGGEQYF. In nucleotides, the CDR3 is TGTGCCAGCAGTTACCCGGGACAGGGTGGAGAGCAGTACTTC.

V is TRBV4-1 and J is TRBJ2-1; 8 bases are a match to TRBD2. The ends lost 0 bases at V and 8 bases at J; junction bases unmatched: 12. The CDR3 extends over 17 amino acids. Germline loops: CDR1 MGHRA, CDR2 YSYEKL. CDR3 protein: CASSQDGRAGAKDEQFF. DNA of the CDR3: TGCGCCAGCAGCCAAGATGGCAGAGCGGGAGCTAAGGATGAGCAGTTCTTC.

This rearrangement joins TRBV11-1 to TRBJ2-3; no definite D call. Trimming took 4 bases from V and 4 from J, leaving 9 bases between them. The CDR3 spans 13 residues. The germline CDR1 and CDR2 sequences are SGHAT and FQDESV (reference sequence). The CDR3 reads CASSSTKADTQYF. DNA for the CDR3: TGTGCCAGCAGCTCCACTAAAGCAGATACGCAGTATTTT.

The J gene is TRBJ1-2, the V gene TRBV7-9; possible D gene TRBD1, 6 bases. Trimming cost V 5 bases and J 0 bases, with 16 bases left between them. The CDR3 sequence is 16 residues long. Germline loops: CDR1 SEHNR, CDR2 FQNEAQ (reference sequence). Written as DNA, the CDR3 is TGTGCCAGCAGCCAAGGCAGGGGTATGGCTAACTATGGCTACACCTTC. Translation: CASSQGRGMANYGYTF.

The genes are TRBV5-1 and TRBJ1-2; maybe TRBD1 (6 bases). V was cut by 5 bases and J by 2 bases, with 13 bases left in between. The CDR3 is made up of 14 amino acids. CDR1 and CDR2 (germline): SGHRS, YFSETQ. CDR3 nucleotides: TGCGCCAGCAGACCTACTGGGGGCAACTATGGCTACACCTTC. Its protein product is CASRPTGGNYGYTF.

The gene calls are TRBV5-4 and TRBJ2-4, with 8 bases aligning to TRBD1. After removal of 4 bases from V and 3 bases from J, the junction contained 3 bases not matched to a gene. Germline values: CDR1 SGHNT, CDR2 YYREEE (reference sequence). The CDR3 consists of 14 residues. CDR3 amino acids: CASSATGDKNIQYF. In DNA, the CDR3 is TGTGCCAGCAGCGCGACAGGGGACAAAAACATTCAGTACTTC.

The CDR3 DNA reads TGTGCCACCAGCAGAGACCCCTACTCTGGGGCCAACGTCCTGACTTTC. It yields the protein CATSRDPYSGANVLTF. The chain combines TRBV15 with TRBJ2-6; D not resolved. V was clipped by 0 bases and J by 0 bases, with 6 bases between them. There are 16 residues in the CDR3. CDR1 is LNHNV, CDR2 YYDKDF, per germline (reference sequence).

V gene TRBV28 combines with J gene TRBJ2-2; 9 bases agree with TRBD1. Trimming removed 4 bases from V and 7 bases from J; junction bases left unmatched: 10. Germline V gene data show CDR1 as MDHEN and CDR2 as SYDVKM. The CDR3 consists of 16 residues. Written as DNA, the CDR3 is TGTGCCAGCAGTTCCGGGACAGGGTTCTTCGGCGGGGAGCTGTTTTTT. Its translation: CASSSGTGFFGGELFF.